The text below deals with one T cell receptor (beta chain). The antigen is undetermined. Per donor, one heparinised blood draw averaged about 116 mL. In germline, CDR1 is SQVTM, CDR2 ANQGSEA. V lost 0 bases and J lost 5, with 18 bases in between. The CDR3 contains 16 residues. Investigators reverse transcribed all isolated RNA, so they sequenced expressed TCRB transcripts. Some clones are missing from TCRdb's copy, which holds only in-frame ones; the method was immunoSEQ multiplex PCR. The sample has roughly 240,000 clones, roughly 70% seen once; the top ten hold roughly 0.048%. These data come from a study of beta chain features in type 1 diabetes. Study background: Age, gender and cell yields were alike across patients and healthy donors. Broader study findings: Naive, central memory and Treg TCRB repertoires seemed to resemble each other more closely in patients than they did in healthy donors. cDNA-based reads could over-represent cells with high TCR expression.

This chain joins TRBV29-1 and TRBJ2-3, with a tentative D call TRBD2 (5 bases). Sequenced: naive CD4+ T cells from blood. This receptor was taken from a young man in good health. The CDR3 sequence: CSVEDRGGLAGDTQYF. Here the CDR3 DNA reads TGCAGCGTTGAAGATCGGGGTGGGCTAGCTGGAGATACGCAGTATTTT.